The clone carrying this TCR beta chain has a count of ten or more. The antigen is undetermined. The data were taken from a study of T-cell memory formation after mild COVID-19. The overall study: Among the donors, TCR clusters were largely specific to each donor.

MiXCR, applied by TCRdb to the 5' RACE reads, yields one record per CDR3 protein. The data show 35,000 to 50,000 distinct CDR3 sequences, 6.6% seen once. General observations from the study: Contracting clones from day 15 to 85 showed balanced CD4/CD8; later expanders favored CD4+.

Trimming cost V 4 bases and J 2 bases; bases outside gene matches: 8. There are 16 residues in the CDR3. CDR1 SGHRS and CDR2 YFSETQ come from the germline V gene. The material sequenced was PBMCs or a T cell subset sorted from them (not recorded which). This TCR came from an adult who had mild COVID-19 (a few samples of this study predate the infection). Cell type and time point are not known. The V and J genes are TRBV5-1 and TRBJ2-3; 9 positions agree with TRBD2. The CDR3 DNA reads TGCGCCAGCAGCATGTCGACTAGCGGACCCACAGATACGCAGTATTTT. It specifies CASSMSTSGPTDTQYF. Together with reference TRBV5-1 and TRBJ2-3, the CDR3 gives the full variable domain: KAGVTQTPRYLIKTRGQQVTLSCSPISGHRSVSWYQQTPGQGLQFLFEYFSETQRNKGNFPGRFSGRQFSNSRSEMNVSTLELGDSALYLCASSMSTSGPTDTQYFGPGTRLTVL.